This TCR beta chain was obtained from a study of identical twins. Germline CDR1 is SNHLY and CDR2 is FYNNEI. The CDR3 consists of 14 residues. Trimming removed 4 bases from V and 1 base from J, with 8 bases in between. MiXCR, applied by TCRdb to the 5' RACE reads, yields one record per CDR3 protein. The data hold around 250,000 distinct CDR3 sequences, with 12% observed a single time. This sample was shared with a second study, whose subject was yellow fever vaccine responses in identical twins.

The sequenced sample was memory (CD45RO+) T cells sorted from blood. The receptor was isolated from a woman younger than 30 in good health. The chain is built from TRBV2 and TRBJ2-4; no definite D call. This CDR3 reads CASSVGRAKNIQYF. The DNA of the CDR3 is TGTGCCAGCAGTGTGGGCAGGGCCAAAAACATTCAGTACTTC.